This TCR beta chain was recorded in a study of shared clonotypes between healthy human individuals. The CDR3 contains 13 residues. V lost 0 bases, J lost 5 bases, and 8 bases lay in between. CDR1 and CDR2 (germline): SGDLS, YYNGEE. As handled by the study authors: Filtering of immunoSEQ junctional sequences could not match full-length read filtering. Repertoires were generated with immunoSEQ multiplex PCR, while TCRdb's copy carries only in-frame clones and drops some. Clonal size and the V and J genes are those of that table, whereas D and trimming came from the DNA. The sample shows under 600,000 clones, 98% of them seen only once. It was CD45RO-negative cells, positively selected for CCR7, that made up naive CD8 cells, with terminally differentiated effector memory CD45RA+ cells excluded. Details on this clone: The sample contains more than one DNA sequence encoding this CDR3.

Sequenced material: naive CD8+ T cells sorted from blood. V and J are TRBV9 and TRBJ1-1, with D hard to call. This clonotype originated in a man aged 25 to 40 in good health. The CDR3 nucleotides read TGTGCCAGCAGCGTAGGCGGATTGACTGAAGCTTTCTTT. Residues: CASSVGGLTEAFF.